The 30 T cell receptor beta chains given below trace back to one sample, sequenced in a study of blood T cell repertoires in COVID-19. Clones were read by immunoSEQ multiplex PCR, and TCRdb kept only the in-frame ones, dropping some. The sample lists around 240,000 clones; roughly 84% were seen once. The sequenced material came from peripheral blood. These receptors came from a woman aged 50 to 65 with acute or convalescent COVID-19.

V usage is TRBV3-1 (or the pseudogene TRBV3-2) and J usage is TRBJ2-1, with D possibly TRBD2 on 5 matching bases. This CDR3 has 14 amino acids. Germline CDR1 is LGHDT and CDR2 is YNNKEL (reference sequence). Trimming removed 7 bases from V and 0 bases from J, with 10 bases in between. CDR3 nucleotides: TGTGCCAGCAATCATGGGAGCTCCTACAATGAGCAGTTCTTC. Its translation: CASNHGSSYNEQFF.

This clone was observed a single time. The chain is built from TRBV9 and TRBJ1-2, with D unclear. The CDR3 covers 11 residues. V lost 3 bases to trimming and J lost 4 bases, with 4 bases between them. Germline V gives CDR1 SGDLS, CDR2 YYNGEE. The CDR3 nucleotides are TGTGCCAGCAGCGAGAGCTATGGCTACACCTTC. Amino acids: CASSESYGYTF. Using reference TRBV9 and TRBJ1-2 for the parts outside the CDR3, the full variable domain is DSGVTQTPKHLITATGQRVTLRCSPRSGDLSVYWYQQSLDQGLQFLIQYYNGEERAKGNILERFSAQQFPDLHSELNLSSLELGDSALYFCASSESYGYTFGSGTRLTVV.

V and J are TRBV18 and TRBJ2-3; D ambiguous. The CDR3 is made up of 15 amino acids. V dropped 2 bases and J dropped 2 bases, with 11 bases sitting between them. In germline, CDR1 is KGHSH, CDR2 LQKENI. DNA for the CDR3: TGTGCCAGCTCACCATTTGGCGGTAACACAGATACGCAGTATTTT. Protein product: CASSPFGGNTDTQYF.

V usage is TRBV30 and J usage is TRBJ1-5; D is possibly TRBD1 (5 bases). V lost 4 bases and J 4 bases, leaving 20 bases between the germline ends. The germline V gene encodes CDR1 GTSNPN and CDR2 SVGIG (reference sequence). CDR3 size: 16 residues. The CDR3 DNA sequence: TGTGCCTGGACGGTCGGATCGGGGGATCGGAATCAGCCCCAGCATTTT. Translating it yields CAWTVGSGDRNQPQHF.

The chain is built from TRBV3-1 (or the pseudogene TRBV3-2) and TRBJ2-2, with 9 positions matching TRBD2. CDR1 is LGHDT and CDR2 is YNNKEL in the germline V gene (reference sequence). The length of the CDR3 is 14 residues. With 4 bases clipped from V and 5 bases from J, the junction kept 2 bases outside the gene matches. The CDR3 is CASSLGLATGELFF. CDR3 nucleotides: TGTGCCAGCAGCCTTGGACTAGCGACCGGGGAGCTGTTTTTT.

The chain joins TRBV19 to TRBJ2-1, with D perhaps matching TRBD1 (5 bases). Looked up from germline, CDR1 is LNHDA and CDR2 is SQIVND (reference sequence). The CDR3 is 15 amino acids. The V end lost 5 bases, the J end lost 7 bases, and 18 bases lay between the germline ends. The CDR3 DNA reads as TGTGCCAGTAGTCCCCGGCAGGGTAGGGTGAATGAGCAGTTCTTC. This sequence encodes CASSPRQGRVNEQFF.

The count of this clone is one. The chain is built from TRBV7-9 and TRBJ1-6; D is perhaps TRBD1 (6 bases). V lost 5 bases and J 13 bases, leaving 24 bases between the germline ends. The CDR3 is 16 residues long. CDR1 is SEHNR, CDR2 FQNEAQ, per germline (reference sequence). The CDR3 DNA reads TGTGCCAGCAGCCCCTCAGGGGCCTCCTCGTTTCGGCCCCTCCACTTT. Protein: CASSPSGASSFRPLHF.

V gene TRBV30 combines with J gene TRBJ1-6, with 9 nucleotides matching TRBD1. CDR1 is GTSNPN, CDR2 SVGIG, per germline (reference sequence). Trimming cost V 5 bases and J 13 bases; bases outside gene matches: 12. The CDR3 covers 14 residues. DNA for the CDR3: TGTGCCTGGTCCCCGGACAGGGGACTTGGTCCCCTCCACTTT. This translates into CAWSPDRGLGPLHF.

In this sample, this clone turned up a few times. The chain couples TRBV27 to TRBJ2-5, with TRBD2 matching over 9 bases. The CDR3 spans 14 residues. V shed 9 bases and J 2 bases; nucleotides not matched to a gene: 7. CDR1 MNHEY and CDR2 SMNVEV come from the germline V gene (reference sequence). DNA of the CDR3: TGTGCCAGTGCTTCTCTAGCGGGGCAAGAGACCCAGTACTTC. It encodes CASASLAGQETQYF.

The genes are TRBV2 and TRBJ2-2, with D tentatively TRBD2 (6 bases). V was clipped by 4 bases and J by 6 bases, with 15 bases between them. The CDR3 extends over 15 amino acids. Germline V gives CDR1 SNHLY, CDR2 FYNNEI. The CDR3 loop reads CASSGDSPQPGELFF. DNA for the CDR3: TGTGCCAGCAGTGGGGACTCCCCTCAACCCGGGGAGCTGTTTTTT.

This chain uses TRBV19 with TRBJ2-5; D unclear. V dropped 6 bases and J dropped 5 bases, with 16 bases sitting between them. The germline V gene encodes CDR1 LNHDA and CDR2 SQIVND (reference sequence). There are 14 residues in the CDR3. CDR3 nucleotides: TGTGCCAGTAGCGGCGGTTCCGACGGGGAGACCCAGTACTTC. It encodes CASSGGSDGETQYF.

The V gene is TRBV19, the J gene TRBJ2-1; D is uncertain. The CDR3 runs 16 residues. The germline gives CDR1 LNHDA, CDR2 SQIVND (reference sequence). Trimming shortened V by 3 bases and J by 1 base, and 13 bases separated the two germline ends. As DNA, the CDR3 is TGTGCCAGTAGTATGGATCGCGAGGTATCCTACAATGAGCAGTTCTTC. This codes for CASSMDREVSYNEQFF.

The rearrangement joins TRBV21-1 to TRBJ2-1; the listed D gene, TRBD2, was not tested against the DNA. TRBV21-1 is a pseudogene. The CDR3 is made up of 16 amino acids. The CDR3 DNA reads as TGTGCCAGCAGCACGGAAACGGGAGCATCCTACAATGAGCAGTTCTTC. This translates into CASSTETGASYNEQFF.

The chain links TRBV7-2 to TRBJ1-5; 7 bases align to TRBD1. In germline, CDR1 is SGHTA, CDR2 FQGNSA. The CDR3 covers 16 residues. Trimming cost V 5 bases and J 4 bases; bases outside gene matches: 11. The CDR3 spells CASSLNGQAVNQPQHF. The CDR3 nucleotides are TGTGCCAGCAGCCTCAATGGACAGGCTGTTAATCAGCCCCAGCATTTT.

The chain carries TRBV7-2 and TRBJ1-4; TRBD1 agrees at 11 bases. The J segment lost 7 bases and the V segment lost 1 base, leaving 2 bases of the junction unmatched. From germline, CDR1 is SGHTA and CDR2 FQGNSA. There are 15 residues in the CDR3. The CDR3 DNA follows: TGTGCCAGCAGCTTAGGGGGGACAGGGGGTGAAAAACTGTTTTTT. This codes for CASSLGGTGGEKLFF.

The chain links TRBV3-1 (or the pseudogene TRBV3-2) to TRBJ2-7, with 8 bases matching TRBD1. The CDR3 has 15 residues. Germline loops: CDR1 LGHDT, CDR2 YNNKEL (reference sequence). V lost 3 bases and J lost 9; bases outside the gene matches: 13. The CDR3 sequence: CASSHAYRGRGGQYF. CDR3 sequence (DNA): TGTGCCAGCAGCCATGCTTACAGGGGGAGAGGGGGGCAGTACTTC.

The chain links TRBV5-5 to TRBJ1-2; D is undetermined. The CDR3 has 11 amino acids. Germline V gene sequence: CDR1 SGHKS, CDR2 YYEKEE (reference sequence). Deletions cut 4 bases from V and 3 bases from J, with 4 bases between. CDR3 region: CASSLDYGYTF. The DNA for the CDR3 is TGTGCCAGCAGCCTAGACTATGGCTACACCTTC.

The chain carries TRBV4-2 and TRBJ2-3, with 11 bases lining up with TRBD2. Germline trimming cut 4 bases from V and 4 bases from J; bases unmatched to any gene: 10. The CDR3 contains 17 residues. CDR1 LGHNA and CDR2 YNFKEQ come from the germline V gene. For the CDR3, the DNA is TGTGCCAGCAGCCGCAAGTTAACTAGCGGGAGCCCAGATACGCAGTATTTT. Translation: CASSRKLTSGSPDTQYF.

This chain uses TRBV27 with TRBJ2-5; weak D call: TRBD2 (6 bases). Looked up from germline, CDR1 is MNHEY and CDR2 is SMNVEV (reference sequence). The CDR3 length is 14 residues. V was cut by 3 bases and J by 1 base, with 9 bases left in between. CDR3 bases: TGTGCCAGCAGTTTTCCCGGGAGCCAAGAGACCCAGTACTTC. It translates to CASSFPGSQETQYF.

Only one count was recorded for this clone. CDR3 region: CASSPHRLQSYNEQFF. The CDR3 region has the DNA TGTGCCAGCTCACCCCACAGACTACAATCCTACAATGAGCAGTTCTTC. The chain couples TRBV18 to TRBJ2-1; D is possibly TRBD2 (5 bases). The CDR3 contains 16 residues. Germline assignment: CDR1 KGHSH and CDR2 LQKENI. V lost 3 bases to trimming and J lost 1 base, with 13 bases between them.

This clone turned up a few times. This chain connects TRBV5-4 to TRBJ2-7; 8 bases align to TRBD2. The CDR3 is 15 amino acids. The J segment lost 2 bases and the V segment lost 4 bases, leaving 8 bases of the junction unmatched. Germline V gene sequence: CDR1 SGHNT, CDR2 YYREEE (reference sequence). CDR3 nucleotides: TGTGCCAGCAGCCCCTCACTAGCGGAAACCTACGAGCAGTACTTC. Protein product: CASSPSLAETYEQYF.

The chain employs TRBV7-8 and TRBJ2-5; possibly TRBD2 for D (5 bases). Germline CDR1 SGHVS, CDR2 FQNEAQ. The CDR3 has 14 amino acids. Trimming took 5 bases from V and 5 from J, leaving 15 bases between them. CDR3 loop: CASSLVGVVETQYF. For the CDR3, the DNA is TGTGCCAGCAGCCTGGTGGGAGTTGTGGAGACCCAGTACTTC.

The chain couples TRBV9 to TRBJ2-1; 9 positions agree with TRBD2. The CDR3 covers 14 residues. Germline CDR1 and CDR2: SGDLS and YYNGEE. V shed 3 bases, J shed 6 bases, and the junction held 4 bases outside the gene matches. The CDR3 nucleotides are TGTGCCAGCAGCGGCGGGGGGGCAGGCAATGAGCAGTTCTTC. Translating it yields CASSGGGAGNEQFF.

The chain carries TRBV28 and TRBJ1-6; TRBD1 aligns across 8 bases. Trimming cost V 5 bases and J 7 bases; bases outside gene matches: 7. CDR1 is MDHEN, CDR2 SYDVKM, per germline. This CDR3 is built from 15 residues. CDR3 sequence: CASSPSGQENSPLHF. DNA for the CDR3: TGTGCCAGCAGTCCGTCGGGACAGGAAAATTCACCCCTCCACTTT.

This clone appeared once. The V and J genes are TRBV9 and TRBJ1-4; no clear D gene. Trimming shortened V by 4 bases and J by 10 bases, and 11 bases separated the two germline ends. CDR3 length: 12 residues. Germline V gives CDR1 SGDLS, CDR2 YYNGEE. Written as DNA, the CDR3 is TGTGCCAGCAGCCCGAGAGGTGGAAAACTGTTTTTT. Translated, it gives CASSPRGGKLFF.

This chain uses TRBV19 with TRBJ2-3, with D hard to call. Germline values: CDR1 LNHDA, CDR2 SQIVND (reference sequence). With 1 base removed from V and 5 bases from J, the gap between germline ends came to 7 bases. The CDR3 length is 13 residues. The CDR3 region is CASSIGSGDTQYF. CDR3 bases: TGTGCCAGTAGTATAGGTTCCGGAGATACGCAGTATTTT.

The CDR3 DNA reads TGTGCCAGCAGCTCCGACAGGGTCCAAGAGACCCAGTACTTC. Translated: CASSSDRVQETQYF. The chain has TRBV13 and TRBJ2-5; 7 bases agree with TRBD1. Trimming removed 4 bases from V and 1 base from J; junction bases left unmatched: 3. Germline lookup yields CDR1 PRHDT and CDR2 FYEKMQ (reference sequence). The CDR3 has 14 residues.

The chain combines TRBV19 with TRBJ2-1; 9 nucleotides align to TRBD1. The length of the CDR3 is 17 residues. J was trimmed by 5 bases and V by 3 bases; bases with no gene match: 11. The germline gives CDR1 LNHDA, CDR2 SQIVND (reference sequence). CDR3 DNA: TGTGCCAGTAGTATGGAGACAGGGGGATTTGTGAACAATGAGCAGTTCTTC. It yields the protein CASSMETGGFVNNEQFF.

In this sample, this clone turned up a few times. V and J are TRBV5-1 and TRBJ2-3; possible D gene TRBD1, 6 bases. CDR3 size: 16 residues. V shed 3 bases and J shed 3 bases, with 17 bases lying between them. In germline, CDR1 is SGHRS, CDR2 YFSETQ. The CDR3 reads CASSSWKLTGTDTQYF. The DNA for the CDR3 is TGCGCCAGCAGCTCTTGGAAACTAACAGGGACAGATACGCAGTATTTT.

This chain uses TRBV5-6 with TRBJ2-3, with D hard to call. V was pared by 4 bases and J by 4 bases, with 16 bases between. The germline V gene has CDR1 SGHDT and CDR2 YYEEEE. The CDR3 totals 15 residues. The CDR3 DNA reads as TGTGCCAGCAGCCGGAGAGCCATAGGTCCAGATACGCAGTATTTT. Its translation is CASSRRAIGPDTQYF.